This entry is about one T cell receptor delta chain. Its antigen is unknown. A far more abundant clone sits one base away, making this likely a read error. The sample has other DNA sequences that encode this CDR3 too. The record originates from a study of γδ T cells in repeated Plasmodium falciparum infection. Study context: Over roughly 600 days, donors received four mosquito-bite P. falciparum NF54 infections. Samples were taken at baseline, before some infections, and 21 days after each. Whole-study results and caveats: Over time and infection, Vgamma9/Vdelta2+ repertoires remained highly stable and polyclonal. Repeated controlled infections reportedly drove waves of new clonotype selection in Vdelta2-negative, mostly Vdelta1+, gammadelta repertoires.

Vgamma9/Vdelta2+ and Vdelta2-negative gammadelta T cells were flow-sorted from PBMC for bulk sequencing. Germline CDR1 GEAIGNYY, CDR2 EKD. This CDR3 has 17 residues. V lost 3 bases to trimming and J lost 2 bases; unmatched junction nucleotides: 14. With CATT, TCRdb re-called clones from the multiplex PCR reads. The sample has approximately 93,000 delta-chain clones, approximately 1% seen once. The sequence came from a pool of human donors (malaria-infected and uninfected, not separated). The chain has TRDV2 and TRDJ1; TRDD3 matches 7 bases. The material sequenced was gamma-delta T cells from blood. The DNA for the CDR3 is TGTGCCTGTGACCCCCAACGTGGGCCGGGGGATACCGATAAACTCATCTTT. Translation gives CACDPQRGPGDTDKLIF.